One sample yielded the 30 T cell receptor beta chains listed below, sequenced in a study of beta chain features in type 1 diabetes. The authors reverse transcribed all of the isolated RNA, so sequencing captured expressed TCRB transcripts. Repertoires were generated with immunoSEQ multiplex PCR, while TCRdb's copy carries only in-frame clones and drops some. Of 150,000 or so clones in the sample, about 8.7% were seen once. Sequenced: central memory CD4+ T cells from blood. The receptors were sampled from a man younger than 30 in good health.

V usage is TRBV6-5 and J usage is TRBJ2-1, with 11 bases fitting TRBD2. The germline gives CDR1 MNHEY, CDR2 SVGAGI. J lost 10 bases, V lost 4 bases, and 6 bases had no gene match. The CDR3 covers 14 residues. The CDR3 nucleotides read TGTGCCAGCAGTTCCGGGACTAGCGGACGGGAGCAGTTCTTC. Translating gives CASSSGTSGREQFF.

This clone has a handful of counts. J is TRBJ1-3 and V is TRBV4-3; no clear D. CDR3 length equals 17 residues. Between the trimmed V and J ends, which lost 0 bases and 0 bases, there was a span of 12 bases. Germline V gene data show CDR1 as LGHNA and CDR2 as YSLEER. In nucleotides, the CDR3 is TGCGCCAGCAGCCAAGAATCTAGACGGAGCTCTGGAAACACCATATATTTT. It encodes CASSQESRRSSGNTIYF.

The chain carries TRBV6-1 and TRBJ1-6; the D is unclear. The V gene lost 1 base and the J gene lost 13 bases, with 8 bases spanning the gap. This CDR3 region has 12 residues. Germline-derived CDR1 and CDR2 are MNHNS and SASEGT. CDR3 amino acids: CASSEVSLPLHF. In DNA form, the CDR3 reads TGTGCCAGCAGTGAAGTATCGTTGCCCCTCCACTTT.

This clone was seen a few times. The gene calls are TRBV28 and TRBJ1-2; maybe TRBD1 (5 bases). Germline assignment: CDR1 MDHEN and CDR2 SYDVKM. The CDR3 runs to 14 residues. V lost 6 bases and J lost 4, with 15 bases in between. The CDR3 bases are TGTGCCAGCAGCCCCCCGGCAGGGCCCTATGGCTACACCTTC. Amino acid sequence: CASSPPAGPYGYTF.

This clone was detected a few times. J is TRBJ1-4 and V is TRBV6-5; 7 bases align to TRBD1. CDR3 size: 13 residues. The junction had 8 bases not matched to a gene; V was cut back by 5 bases and J by 11 bases. Germline CDR1 and CDR2: MNHEY and SVGAGI. The CDR3 loop reads CASSGRDRVKLFF. Here the CDR3 DNA reads TGTGCCAGCAGTGGCCGGGACAGAGTTAAACTGTTTTTT.

This clone was seen a few times. The gene calls are TRBV6-5 and TRBJ1-1; the match to TRBD1 covers 12 bases. The CDR3 is 14 amino acids. V dropped 6 bases and J dropped 10; count of bases not matched to a gene: 9. Germline CDR1 and CDR2: MNHEY and SVGAGI. The CDR3 is CASRRPGQGASAFF. The CDR3 DNA reads TGTGCCAGCAGAAGACCGGGACAGGGGGCGTCAGCTTTCTTT.

This clone was observed a few times. The chain employs TRBV2 and TRBJ2-1; TRBD2 matches at 7 bases. The CDR3 covers 16 residues. Germline V CDR1 and CDR2: SNHLY, FYNNEI. Germline trimming cut 11 bases from V and 4 bases from J; bases unmatched to any gene: 17. CDR3 in DNA: TGTGCCCTCATCCCGGGGGGTAGCGGTGAGTACAATGAGCAGTTCTTC. Residues: CALIPGGSGEYNEQFF.

J is TRBJ2-5 and V is TRBV7-2; the D is unclear. Germline V gene data show CDR1 as SGHTA and CDR2 as FQGNSA. The CDR3 is 13 amino acids. V lost 1 base and J 5 bases, leaving 8 bases between the germline ends. The CDR3 region is CASSLGARETQYF. The CDR3 coding sequence is TGTGCCAGCAGCTTAGGGGCCAGGGAGACCCAGTACTTC. Variable domain in full (rest from reference TRBV7-2 and TRBJ2-5): GAGVSQSPSNKVTEKGKDVELRCDPISGHTALYWYRQSLGQGLEFLIYFQGNSAPDKSGLPSDRFSAERTGGSVSTLTIQRTQQEDSAVYLCASSLGARETQYFGPGTRLLVL.

J is TRBJ1-6 and V is TRBV2; 9 nucleotides line up with TRBD1. The germline gives CDR1 SNHLY, CDR2 FYNNEI. V trimming: 6 bases; J trimming: 4 bases; junction bases outside the gene matches: 7. The CDR3 length is 16 residues. The CDR3 spells CASRVTGTGYNSPLHF. DNA of the CDR3: TGTGCCAGCAGAGTAACCGGGACAGGGTATAATTCACCCCTCCACTTT.

Only a few counts were recorded for this clone. The V call is TRBV7-2, the J call TRBJ1-5; maybe TRBD1 (5 bases). The germline gives CDR1 SGHTA, CDR2 FQGNSA. V dropped 5 bases and J dropped 2 bases, with 10 bases sitting between them. The CDR3 runs 14 residues. CDR3 sequence (DNA): TGTGCCAGCAGCCCGCCGGGGGGCAATCAGCCCCAGCATTTT. This codes for CASSPPGGNQPQHF.

This clone came up a few times. The chain uses TRBV7-2 and TRBJ2-2; possibly TRBD1 for D (5 bases). CDR3 length: 15 residues. The germline CDR1 and CDR2 sequences are SGHTA and FQGNSA. The ends were cut back, 6 bases at V and 3 bases at J, with 14 bases in the middle. The CDR3 region has the DNA TGTGCCAGCAGTTCCAGGGCGGTATACACCGGGGAGCTGTTTTTT. It encodes CASSSRAVYTGELFF.

This clone was recorded at least ten times. The chain links TRBV9 to TRBJ2-6; 11 nucleotides match TRBD1. Per germline, CDR1 SGDLS and CDR2 YYNGEE. J lost 12 bases, V lost 4 bases, and 6 bases had no gene match. The CDR3 runs 14 residues. The CDR3 DNA follows: TGTGCCAGCAGCTCCCCGGACAGGGGGCCCGTCCTGACTTTC. Translated: CASSSPDRGPVLTF. The full variable domain, rest sourced from reference TRBV9 and TRBJ2-6, is DSGVTQTPKHLITATGQRVTLRCSPRSGDLSVYWYQQSLDQGLQFLIQYYNGEERAKGNILERFSAQQFPDLHSELNLSSLELGDSALYFCASSSPDRGPVLTFGAGSRLTVL.

The J gene is TRBJ2-5, the V gene TRBV20-1; D not resolved. Germline CDR1 reads DFQATT; CDR2 reads SNEGSKA (reference sequence). This CDR3 has 11 residues. Trimming left V 3 bases short and J 5 bases short, with 7 bases between. CDR3 nucleotide sequence: TGCAGTGCTAGTCGTTTTGAGACCCAGTACTTC. Translated, it gives CSASRFETQYF.

The chain joins TRBV5-1 to TRBJ2-7; TRBD1 aligns across 7 bases. V lost 0 bases, J lost 3 bases, and 12 bases stayed unmatched. CDR1 is SGHRS and CDR2 is YFSETQ in the germline V gene. The CDR3 is 17 amino acids. The CDR3 reads CASSLGNRTGLHYEQYF. For the CDR3, the DNA is TGCGCCAGCAGCTTGGGAAACAGGACAGGCCTACACTACGAGCAGTACTTC.

This clone was found a few times. The chain combines TRBV7-3 with TRBJ2-7, with a weak D call TRBD1 (6 bases). The CDR3 loop spans 15 amino acids. V was pared by 4 bases and J by 2 bases, with 15 bases between. Germline V gives CDR1 SGHTA, CDR2 FQGTGA. The CDR3 coding sequence is TGTGCCAGCAGCTCCCGGACAGAAAGAACCTACGAGCAGTACTTC. It codes for CASSSRTERTYEQYF.

This clone showed up just once. The V and J genes are TRBV6-1 and TRBJ2-3; the D gene is possibly TRBD1 (5 bases). The CDR3 is 14 residues long. The V gene's germline CDR1 is MNHNS and CDR2 SASEGT. V was clipped by 3 bases and J by 2 bases, with 9 bases between them. The CDR3 DNA reads as TGTGCCAGCAGTGAGGCAGGGTTCACAGATACGCAGTATTTT. This translates into CASSEAGFTDTQYF.

This clone was detected only a few times. This chain connects TRBV18 to TRBJ2-1, with 11 bases lining up with TRBD1. The CDR3 contains 15 residues. J was trimmed by 7 bases and V by 3 bases; bases with no gene match: 5. Germline CDR1 reads KGHSH; CDR2 reads LQKENI. CDR3 coding DNA: TGTGCCAGCTCACCGGGACAGGGGGGAAAGAATGAGCAGTTCTTC. Residues: CASSPGQGGKNEQFF.

This chain joins TRBV6-6 and TRBJ1-5, with a weak D call TRBD1 (5 bases). Trimming stripped 5 bases from V and 5 bases from J, with 13 bases between. Germline V lookup: CDR1 MNHNY, CDR2 SVGAGI (reference sequence). The CDR3 runs 14 residues. The CDR3 bases are TGTGCCAGCAGTCCTTCTACAGGCGATCAGCCCCAGCATTTT. Translation: CASSPSTGDQPQHF.

The J gene is TRBJ1-4, the V gene TRBV14; no clear D. CDR3 length equals 15 residues. The V end lost 4 bases, the J end lost 1 base, and 10 bases lay between the germline ends. Germline V gene lookup returns CDR1 SGHDN and CDR2 FVKESK. The DNA of the CDR3 is TGTGCCAGCAGCCTCTTCGGAGGAACTAATGAAAAACTGTTTTTT. Protein: CASSLFGGTNEKLFF.

This chain links TRBV25-1 with TRBJ1-4; D gene uncertain. The CDR3 contains 15 residues. V was pared by 0 bases and J by 5 bases, with 10 bases between. Germline values: CDR1 MGHDK, CDR2 SYGVNS. The CDR3 DNA reads TGTGCCAGCAGTGAATATAGCGGCCAGAATGAAAAACTGTTTTTT. Its translation: CASSEYSGQNEKLFF.

CDR3 nucleotide sequence: TGTGCCAGCAGTTACTCGAGTTTTAGAACAGAAGAGACCCAGTACTTC. This translates into CASSYSSFRTEETQYF. The rearrangement links TRBV6-5 to TRBJ2-5, with D unclear. CDR1 and CDR2 (germline): MNHEY, SVGAGI. This CDR3 spans 16 amino acids. Trimming took off 0 bases at V and 3 bases at J, with 14 bases between the two ends.

J is TRBJ2-7 and V is TRBV4-3; D might be TRBD2 (7 bases). Germline assignment: CDR1 LGHNA and CDR2 YSLEER. V lost 4 bases, J lost 4 bases, and 20 bases lay in between. CDR3 length: 16 amino acids. The CDR3 protein is CASSPEAGARPYEQYF. CDR3 DNA sequence: TGCGCCAGCAGCCCCGAGGCGGGGGCACGACCTTACGAGCAGTACTTC.

The sample holds a few counts of this clone. The rearrangement links TRBV4-1 to TRBJ2-7, with a weak D call TRBD1 (5 bases). Germline-derived CDR1 and CDR2 are MGHRA and YSYEKL. The CDR3 contains 16 residues. Trimming shortened V by 0 bases and J by 2 bases, and 14 bases separated the two germline ends. This CDR3 reads CASSQDQAGWAYEQYF. DNA for the CDR3: TGCGCCAGCAGCCAAGATCAGGCAGGGTGGGCCTACGAGCAGTACTTC.

V and J are TRBV18 and TRBJ2-7; a weak D match, TRBD1 (6 bases). The V end lost 1 base, the J end lost 6 bases, and 16 bases lay between the germline ends. Germline CDR1 is KGHSH and CDR2 is LQKENI. This CDR3 is 15 amino acids long. The CDR3 reads CASSPQDSSGFEQYF. The CDR3 coding sequence is TGTGCCAGCTCACCACAGGACAGCTCCGGTTTCGAGCAGTACTTC.

V gene TRBV4-3 combines with J gene TRBJ2-2, with 8 bases lining up with TRBD1. The V segment lost 0 bases and the J segment 2 bases; nucleotides outside the gene matches: 5. From germline, CDR1 is LGHNA and CDR2 YSLEER. The CDR3 runs 17 residues. The CDR3: CASSQDLRGRNTGELFF. As DNA, the CDR3 is TGCGCCAGCAGCCAAGATCTCAGGGGGCGAAACACCGGGGAGCTGTTTTTT.

This clone appeared a few times. This chain links TRBV30 with TRBJ2-5; D gene uncertain. The CDR3 is 13 residues long. Trimming cost V 5 bases and J 11 bases, with 21 bases left between them. Germline-derived CDR1 and CDR2 are GTSNPN and SVGIG (reference sequence). The CDR3 DNA sequence: TGTGCCTGGGCTCCTGACCAAACGGGTGAGCAGTACTTC. The encoded protein is CAWAPDQTGEQYF.

This chain uses TRBV7-2 with TRBJ1-1; D is possibly TRBD1 (5 bases). The germline V and J ends were trimmed by 5 bases and 5 bases, with 15 bases remaining between them. The germline V gene encodes CDR1 SGHTA and CDR2 FQGNSA. The CDR3 runs to 14 residues. This CDR3 is CASSEPRQRTEAFF. In DNA, the CDR3 is TGTGCCAGCAGCGAGCCGAGACAGAGAACTGAAGCTTTCTTT.

The V gene is TRBV7-9, the J gene TRBJ2-3, with D perhaps matching TRBD2 (6 bases). Germline V gene lookup returns CDR1 SEHNR and CDR2 FQNEAQ (reference sequence). This CDR3 contains 14 residues. Trimming pared 0 bases from V and 6 bases from J, leaving 10 bases between. The CDR3: CASSLAGGRDTQYF. CDR3 sequence (DNA): TGTGCCAGCAGCTTAGCGGGGGGACGGGATACGCAGTATTTT.

This chain links TRBV7-9 with TRBJ2-7; 7 bases map to TRBD1. The CDR3 has 15 amino acids. The V gene's germline CDR1 is SEHNR and CDR2 FQNEAQ (reference sequence). V was clipped by 5 bases and J by 5 bases; unmatched bases: 12. For the CDR3, the DNA is TGTGCCAGCAGCCAAAAGGACAGGTCAAGTCACGAGCAGTACTTC. Translation: CASSQKDRSSHEQYF.

This clone has a handful of counts. The chain couples TRBV27 to TRBJ2-7, with D perhaps matching TRBD2 (5 bases). The CDR3 is made up of 15 amino acids. V lost 5 bases, J lost 6 bases, and 20 bases lay in between. Per the germline V gene, CDR1 is MNHEY and CDR2 is SMNVEV (reference sequence). CDR3 coding DNA: TGTGCCAGCAGTGCCTCTAGCCTACCGAACGGCGAGCAGTACTTC. This codes for CASSASSLPNGEQYF.